This T cell receptor beta chain originates from a study of cytomegalovirus exposure and HLA in healthy donors. Notes on the study in general: DRB1 showed the most TCR associations and HLA-C the fewest in a later analysis, as rates varied by HLA locus. It is likely that the observed cluster of highly shared sequence variants was a sequencing artifact. Most TCRs appeared rarely, but some public TCRs recurred in many donors. Researchers reported in a later analysis that common viral pathogens appeared linked to several top clusters.

A note on this clone: What it binds is not known.

There are 13 residues in the CDR3. From germline, CDR1 is SGHDT and CDR2 YYEEEE. V was shortened by 7 bases and J by 5 bases, with 12 bases between the two germline ends. PCR was performed using 60 Vbeta and 13 Jbeta primers. Sequencing used immunoSEQ multiplex PCR; TCRdb keeps in-frame clones, though not all of them. This table holds about 78,000 clones, approximately 70% found once. The chain links TRBV5-6 to TRBJ2-2; the D gene is possibly TRBD1 (6 bases). The specimen was PBMCs. The TCR originated in a woman in her thirties or forties in good health and CMV-seropositive. This chain's CDR3 is CASGQTLTGELFF. The CDR3, as DNA: TGTGCCAGCGGACAGACTTTAACCGGGGAGCTGTTTTTT.